One T cell receptor (beta chain) is described in this entry. Its antigen is undetermined. This sample is part of a study of Ad26.COV2.S vaccination and SARS-CoV-2 variants. Across the study: Among those in the COV1001 Ad26.COV2.S trial arm was the donor. Doses of Ad26.COV2.S were injected into muscle once or twice, 56 days apart.

The germline gives CDR1 MNHNY, CDR2 SVGAGI (reference sequence). With 5 bases removed from V and 0 bases from J, the gap between germline ends came to 9 bases. This CDR3 spans 14 amino acids. The study's findings and limits: People given the vaccine had a wider spike-specific TCR breadth than placebo recipients did.

Measured with immunoSEQ multiplex PCR; TCRdb has only the in-frame clones, and not every one. The profile shows roughly 680,000 clones, around 89% of them singletons. Described treatment: around 19 received Ad26.COV2.S at low or high dose, single or two shots; roughly five received placebo; per-sample allocation not given. The samples were gathered on day 63 after the first injection of vaccine or placebo. Ad26 vector vaccine expressed Wuhan-strain SARS-CoV-2 spike. This chain joins TRBV6-6 and TRBJ2-3; tentative D call: TRBD1 (5 bases). This sequence originates from a person between 18 and 65 years old who received the Ad26.COV2.S COVID-19 vaccine or a placebo. The material sequenced was peripheral blood, taken in a trial of Ad26.COV2.S vaccine versus placebo. The CDR3 DNA reads as TGTGCCAGCAGTCCCCGACAGAGCACAGATACGCAGTATTTT. Protein: CASSPRQSTDTQYF.